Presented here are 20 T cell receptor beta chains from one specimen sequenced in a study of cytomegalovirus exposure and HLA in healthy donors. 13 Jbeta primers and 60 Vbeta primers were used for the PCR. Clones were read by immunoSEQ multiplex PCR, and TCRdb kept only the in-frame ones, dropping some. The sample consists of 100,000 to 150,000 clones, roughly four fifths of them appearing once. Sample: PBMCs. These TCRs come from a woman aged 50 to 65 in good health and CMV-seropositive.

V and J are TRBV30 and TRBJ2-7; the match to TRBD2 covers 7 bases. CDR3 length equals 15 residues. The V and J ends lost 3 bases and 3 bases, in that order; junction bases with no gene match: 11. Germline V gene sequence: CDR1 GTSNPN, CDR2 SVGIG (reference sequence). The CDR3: CAWRSVSGLVYEQYF. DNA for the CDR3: TGTGCCTGGAGATCGGTGTCCGGACTAGTCTACGAGCAGTACTTC.

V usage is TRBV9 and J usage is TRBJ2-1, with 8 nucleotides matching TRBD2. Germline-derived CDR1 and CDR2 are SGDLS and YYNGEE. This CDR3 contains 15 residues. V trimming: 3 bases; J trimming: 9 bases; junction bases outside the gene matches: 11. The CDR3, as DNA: TGTGCCAGCAGCGCCCTCCGGGGGGGCCTTGTTGAGCAGTTCTTC. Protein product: CASSALRGGLVEQFF.

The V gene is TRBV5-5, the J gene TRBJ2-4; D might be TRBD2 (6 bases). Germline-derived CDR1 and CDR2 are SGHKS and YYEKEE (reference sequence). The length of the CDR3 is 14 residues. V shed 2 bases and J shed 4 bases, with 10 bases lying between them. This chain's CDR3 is CASSFISGKNIQYF. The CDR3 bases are TGTGCCAGCAGCTTTATTAGCGGTAAAAACATTCAGTACTTC. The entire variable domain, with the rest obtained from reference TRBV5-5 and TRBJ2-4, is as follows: DAGVTQSPTHLIKTRGQQVTLRCSPISGHKSVSWYQQVLGQGPQFIFQYYEKEERGRGNFPDRFSARQFPNYSSELNVNALLLGDSALYLCASSFISGKNIQYFGAGTRLSVL.

In DNA, the CDR3 is TGCAGCGTTGACGGGGGTAACACTGAAGCTTTCTTT. Encoded protein: CSVDGGNTEAFF. This chain links TRBV29-1 with TRBJ1-1; possibly TRBD1 for D (5 bases). Germline values: CDR1 SQVTM, CDR2 ANQGSEA. V lost 3 bases, J lost 2 bases, and 7 bases lay in between. This CDR3 spans 12 amino acids.

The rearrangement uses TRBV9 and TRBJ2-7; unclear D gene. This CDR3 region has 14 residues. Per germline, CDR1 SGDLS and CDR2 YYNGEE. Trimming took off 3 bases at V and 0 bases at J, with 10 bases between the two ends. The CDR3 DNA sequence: TGTGCCAGCAGCGGCGAAGACATCTCCTACGAGCAGTACTTC. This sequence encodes CASSGEDISYEQYF.

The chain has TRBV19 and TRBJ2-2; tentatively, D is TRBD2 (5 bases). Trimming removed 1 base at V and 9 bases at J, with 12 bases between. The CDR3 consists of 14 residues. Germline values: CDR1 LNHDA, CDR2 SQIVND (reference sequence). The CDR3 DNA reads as TGTGCCAGTAGTATAGGAAGGAGGACCCGGGAGCTGTTTTTT. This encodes CASSIGRRTRELFF.

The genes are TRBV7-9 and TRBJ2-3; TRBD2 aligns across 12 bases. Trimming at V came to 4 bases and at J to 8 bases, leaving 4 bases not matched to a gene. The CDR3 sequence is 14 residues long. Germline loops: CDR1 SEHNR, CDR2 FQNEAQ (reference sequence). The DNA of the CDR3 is TGTGCCAGCAGCTCTAGCGGGGGGGCATCTACGCAGTATTTT. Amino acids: CASSSSGGASTQYF.

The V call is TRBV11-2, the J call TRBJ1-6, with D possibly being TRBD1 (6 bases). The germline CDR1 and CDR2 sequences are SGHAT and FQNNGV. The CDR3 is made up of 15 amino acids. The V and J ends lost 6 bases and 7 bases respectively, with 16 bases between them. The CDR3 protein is CASREYRAYNSPLHF. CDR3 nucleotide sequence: TGTGCCAGCAGGGAATACAGGGCTTACAATTCACCCCTCCACTTT.

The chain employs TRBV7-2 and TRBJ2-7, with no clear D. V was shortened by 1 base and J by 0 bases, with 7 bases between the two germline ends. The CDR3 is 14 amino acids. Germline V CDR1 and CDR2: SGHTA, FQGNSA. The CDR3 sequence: CASSLDTFSYEQYF. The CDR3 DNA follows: TGTGCCAGCAGCTTAGATACTTTCTCCTACGAGCAGTACTTC.

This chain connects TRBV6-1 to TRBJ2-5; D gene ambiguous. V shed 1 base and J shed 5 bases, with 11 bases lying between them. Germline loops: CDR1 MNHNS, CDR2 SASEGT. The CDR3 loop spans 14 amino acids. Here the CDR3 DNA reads TGTGCCAGCAGTGAAGTGGTAGCCCGGGAGACCCAGTACTTC. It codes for CASSEVVARETQYF.

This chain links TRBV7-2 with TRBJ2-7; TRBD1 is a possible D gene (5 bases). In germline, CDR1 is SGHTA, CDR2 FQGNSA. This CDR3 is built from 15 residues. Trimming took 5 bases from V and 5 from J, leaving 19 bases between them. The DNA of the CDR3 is TGTGCCAGCAGCCCAAGCCAACAGGTCACCCACGAGCAGTACTTC. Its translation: CASSPSQQVTHEQYF.

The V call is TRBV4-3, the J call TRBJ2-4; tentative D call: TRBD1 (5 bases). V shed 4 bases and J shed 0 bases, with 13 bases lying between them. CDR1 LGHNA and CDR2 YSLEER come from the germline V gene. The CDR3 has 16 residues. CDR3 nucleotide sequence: TGCGCCAGCAGCCCAAGGGGTAGTCTAGCCAAAAACATTCAGTACTTC. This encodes CASSPRGSLAKNIQYF.

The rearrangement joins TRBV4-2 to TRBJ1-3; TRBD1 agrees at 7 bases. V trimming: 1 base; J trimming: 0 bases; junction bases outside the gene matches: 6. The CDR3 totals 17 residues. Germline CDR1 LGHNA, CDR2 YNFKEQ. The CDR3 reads CASSQAPGQSSGNTIYF. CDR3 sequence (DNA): TGTGCCAGCAGCCAAGCCCCGGGACAGTCCTCTGGAAACACCATATATTTT.

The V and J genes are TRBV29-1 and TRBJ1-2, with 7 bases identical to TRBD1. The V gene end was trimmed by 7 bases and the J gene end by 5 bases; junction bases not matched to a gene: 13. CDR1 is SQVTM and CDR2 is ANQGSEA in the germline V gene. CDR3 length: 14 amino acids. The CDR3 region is CSGSEVAGGYGYTF. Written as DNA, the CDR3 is TGCAGCGGATCCGAAGTGGCAGGGGGATATGGCTACACCTTC. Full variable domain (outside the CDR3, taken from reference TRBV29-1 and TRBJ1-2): SAVISQKPSRDICQRGTSLTIQCQVDSQVTMMFWYRQQPGQSLTLIATANQGSEATYESGFVIDKFPISRPNLTFSTLTVSNMSPEDSSIYLCSGSEVAGGYGYTFGSGTRLTVV.

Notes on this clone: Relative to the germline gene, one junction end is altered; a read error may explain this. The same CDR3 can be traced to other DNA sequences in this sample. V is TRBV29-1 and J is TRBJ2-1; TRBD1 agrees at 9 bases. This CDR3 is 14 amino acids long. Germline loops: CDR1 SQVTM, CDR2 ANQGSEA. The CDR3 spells CSVETGGWDNEQFF. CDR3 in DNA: TGTAGCGTTGAGACAGGGGGATGGGACAATGAGCAGTTCTTC.

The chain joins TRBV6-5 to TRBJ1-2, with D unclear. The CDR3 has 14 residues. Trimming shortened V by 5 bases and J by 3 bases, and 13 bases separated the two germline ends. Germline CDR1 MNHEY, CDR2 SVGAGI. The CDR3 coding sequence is TGTGCCAGCAGTCTAGGCCCAGTCTACTATGGCTACACCTTC. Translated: CASSLGPVYYGYTF.

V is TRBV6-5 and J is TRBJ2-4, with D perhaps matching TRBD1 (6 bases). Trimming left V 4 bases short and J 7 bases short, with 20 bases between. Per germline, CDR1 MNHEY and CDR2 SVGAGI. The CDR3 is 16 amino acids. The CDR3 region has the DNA TGTGCCAGCAGTTCTACCGGGACACAAAGGGGTAACATTCAGTACTTC. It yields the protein CASSSTGTQRGNIQYF.

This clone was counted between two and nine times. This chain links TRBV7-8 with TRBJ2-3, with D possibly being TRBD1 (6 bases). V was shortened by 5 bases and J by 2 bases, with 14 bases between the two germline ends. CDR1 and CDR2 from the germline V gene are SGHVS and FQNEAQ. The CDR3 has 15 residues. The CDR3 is CASSLDSFHTDTQYF. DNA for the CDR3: TGTGCCAGCAGCCTGGACAGTTTCCACACAGATACGCAGTATTTT.

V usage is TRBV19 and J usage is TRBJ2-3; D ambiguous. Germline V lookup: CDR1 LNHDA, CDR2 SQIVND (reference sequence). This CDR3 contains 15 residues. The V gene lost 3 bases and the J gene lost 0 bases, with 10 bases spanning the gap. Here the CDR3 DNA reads TGTGCCAGTAGTATGGCAGTGATTAGCACAGATACGCAGTATTTT. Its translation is CASSMAVISTDTQYF.

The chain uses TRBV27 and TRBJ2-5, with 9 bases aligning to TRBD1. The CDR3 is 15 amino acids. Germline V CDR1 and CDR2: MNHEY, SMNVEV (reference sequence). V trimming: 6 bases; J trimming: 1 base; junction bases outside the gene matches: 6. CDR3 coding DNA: TGTGCCAGCAGAAAGGGACAGGGAAGCCAAGAGACCCAGTACTTC. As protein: CASRKGQGSQETQYF.